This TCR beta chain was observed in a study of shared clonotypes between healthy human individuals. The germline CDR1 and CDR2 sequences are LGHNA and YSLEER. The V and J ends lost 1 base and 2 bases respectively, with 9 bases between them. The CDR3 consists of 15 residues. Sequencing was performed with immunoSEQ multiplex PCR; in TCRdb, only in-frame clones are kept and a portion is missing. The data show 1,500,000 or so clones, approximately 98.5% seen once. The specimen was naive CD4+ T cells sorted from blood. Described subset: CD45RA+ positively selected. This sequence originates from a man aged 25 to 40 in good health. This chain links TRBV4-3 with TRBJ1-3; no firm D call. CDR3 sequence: CASSQGRQAGNTIYF. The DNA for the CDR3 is TGCGCCAGCAGCCAAGGTCGGCAGGCTGGAAACACCATATATTTT.